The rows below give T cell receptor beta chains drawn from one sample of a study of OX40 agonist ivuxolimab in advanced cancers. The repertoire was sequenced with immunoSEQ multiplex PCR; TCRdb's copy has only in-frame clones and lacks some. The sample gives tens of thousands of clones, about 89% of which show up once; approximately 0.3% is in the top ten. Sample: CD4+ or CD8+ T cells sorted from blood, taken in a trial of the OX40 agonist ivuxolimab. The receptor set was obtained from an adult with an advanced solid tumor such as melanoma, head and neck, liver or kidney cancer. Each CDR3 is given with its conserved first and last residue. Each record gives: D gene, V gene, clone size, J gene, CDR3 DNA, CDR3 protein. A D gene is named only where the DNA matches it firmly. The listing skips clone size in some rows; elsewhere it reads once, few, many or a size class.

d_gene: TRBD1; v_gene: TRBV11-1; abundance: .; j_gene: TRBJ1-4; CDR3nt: TGTGCCAGCAGCTCCGGACAGGGTTTGGAAAAACTGTTTTTT; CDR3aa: CASSSGQGLEKLFF
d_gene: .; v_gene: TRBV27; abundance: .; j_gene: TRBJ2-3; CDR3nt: TGTGCCAGCAGTTTATCGGCAGATACGCAGTATTTT; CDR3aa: CASSLSADTQYF
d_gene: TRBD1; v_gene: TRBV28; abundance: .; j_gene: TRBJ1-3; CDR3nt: TGTGCCGGAGCCGACAGGGAGTTCTCGGGAAACACCATATATTTT; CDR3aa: CAGADREFSGNTIYF
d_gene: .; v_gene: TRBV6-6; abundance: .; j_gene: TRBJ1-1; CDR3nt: TGTGCCAGCAGTACTAAGGGGAGCACTGAAGCTTTCTTT; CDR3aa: CASSTKGSTEAFF
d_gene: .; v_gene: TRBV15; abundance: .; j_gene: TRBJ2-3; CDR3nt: TGCGCCACCAGCAGGGGGGGAGAGATGGGGACAGATACGCAGTATTTT; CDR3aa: CATSRGGEMGTDTQYF
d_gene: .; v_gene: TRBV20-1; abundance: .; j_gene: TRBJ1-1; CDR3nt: TGCGCCGCGCCCCTCAACACTGAAGCTTTCTTT; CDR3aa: CAAPLNTEAFF
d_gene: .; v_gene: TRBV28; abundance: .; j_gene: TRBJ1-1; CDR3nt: TGTGCCAGCAGTTTATTGGACTTGAACACTGAAGCTTTCTTT; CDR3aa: CASSLLDLNTEAFF
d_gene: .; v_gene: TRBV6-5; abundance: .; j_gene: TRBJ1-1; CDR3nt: TGTGCCAGCACCACAGGGTCAATGGCTGAAGCTTTCTTT; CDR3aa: CASTTGSMAEAFF
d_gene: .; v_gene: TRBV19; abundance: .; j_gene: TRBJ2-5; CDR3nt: TGTGCCAGTAGTACGAGTGGGACCCAGTACTTC; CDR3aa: CASSTSGTQYF
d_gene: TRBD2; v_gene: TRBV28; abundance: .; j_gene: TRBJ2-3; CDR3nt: TGTGCCAGCAGGGGACTAGCGGGGTTCACAGATACGCAGTATTTT; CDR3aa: CASRGLAGFTDTQYF
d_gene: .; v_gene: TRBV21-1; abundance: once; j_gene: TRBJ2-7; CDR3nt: TGTGCCAGCAGCCCGAGGGGCGGGAGGGAATCCTACGAGCAGTACTTC; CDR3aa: CASSPRGGRESYEQYF
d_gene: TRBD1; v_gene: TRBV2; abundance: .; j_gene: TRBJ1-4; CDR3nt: TGTGCCAGCAGGTGGAACAGGGGGCAGTTATCTAATGAAAAACTGTTTTTT; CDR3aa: CASRWNRGQLSNEKLFF
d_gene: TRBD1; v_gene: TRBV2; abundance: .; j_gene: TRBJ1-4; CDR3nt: TGTGCCAGCATTGAGTATCGGGGGACAGGGGGCGAAAAACTGTTTTTT; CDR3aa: CASIEYRGTGGEKLFF
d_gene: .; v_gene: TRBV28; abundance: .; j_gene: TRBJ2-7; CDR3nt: TGTGCCAGCAGTTTACTGGGTGGAGGGGGTAGCTCCTACGAGCAGTACTTC; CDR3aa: CASSLLGGGGSSYEQYF
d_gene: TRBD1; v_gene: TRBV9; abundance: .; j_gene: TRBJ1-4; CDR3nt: TGTGCCAGCAGCGTAGGGACAGGGGGTACGGGGGAAAAACTGTTTTTT; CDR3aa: CASSVGTGGTGEKLFF
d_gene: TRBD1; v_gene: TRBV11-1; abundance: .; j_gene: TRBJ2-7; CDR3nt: TGTGCCAGCAGCCGCAGGGGGCCAACCTACGAGCAGTACTTC; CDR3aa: CASSRRGPTYEQYF
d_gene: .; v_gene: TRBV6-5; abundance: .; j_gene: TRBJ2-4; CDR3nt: TGTGCCAGCAGTTACTCAAGGACCCTGTTAAACATTCAGTACTTC; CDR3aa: CASSYSRTLLNIQYF
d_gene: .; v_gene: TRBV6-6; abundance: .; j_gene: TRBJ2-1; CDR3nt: TGTGCCAGCAGCCGGTTTGGGGAGAGCTCCTACAATGAGCAGTTCTTC; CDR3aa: CASSRFGESSYNEQFF
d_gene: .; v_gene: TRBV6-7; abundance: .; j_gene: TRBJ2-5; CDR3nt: TGTGCCAGCAGTACCACAGGGTACCAAGAGACCCAGTACTTC; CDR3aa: CASSTTGYQETQYF
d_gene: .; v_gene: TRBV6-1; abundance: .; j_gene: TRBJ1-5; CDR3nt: TGTGCCAGCAGTGTGCAGGGCAATAGCAATCAGCCCCAGCATTTT; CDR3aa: CASSVQGNSNQPQHF
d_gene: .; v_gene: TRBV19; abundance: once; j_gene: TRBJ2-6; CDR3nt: TGTGCCAGTAGTGAGAGGCCCCACTCTGGGGCCAACGTCCTGACTTTC; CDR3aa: CASSERPHSGANVLTF
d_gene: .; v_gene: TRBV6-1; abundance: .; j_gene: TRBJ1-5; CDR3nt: TGTGCCAGCAGTGAAGCGAGCATTCGAAATCAGCCCCAGCATTTT; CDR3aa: CASSEASIRNQPQHF
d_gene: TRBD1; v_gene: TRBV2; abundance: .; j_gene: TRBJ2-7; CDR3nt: TGTGCCAGCAGTGAATGGACAGGGGCCAGATCCGAGCAGTACTTC; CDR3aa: CASSEWTGARSEQYF
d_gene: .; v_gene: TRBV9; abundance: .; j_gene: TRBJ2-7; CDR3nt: TGTGCCAGCAGCGTAGCTTATGGTGTCTACGAGCAGTACTTC; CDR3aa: CASSVAYGVYEQYF
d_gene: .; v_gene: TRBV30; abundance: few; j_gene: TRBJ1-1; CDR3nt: TGTGCCTGGTCACAGAGGAACACTGAAGCTTTCTTT; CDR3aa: CAWSQRNTEAFF
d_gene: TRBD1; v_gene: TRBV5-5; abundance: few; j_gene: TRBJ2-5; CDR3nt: TGTGCCAGCAGCTGGAGCTCCGGGACAGGGCAAGAGACCCAGTACTTC; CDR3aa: CASSWSSGTGQETQYF
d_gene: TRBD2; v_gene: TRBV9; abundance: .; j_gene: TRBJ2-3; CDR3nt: TGTGCCAGCAGCGCCAGACTAGCGGGAGCTGGCACAGATACGCAGTATTTT; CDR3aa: CASSARLAGAGTDTQYF
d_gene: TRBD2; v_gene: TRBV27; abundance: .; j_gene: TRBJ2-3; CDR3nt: TGTGCCAGCAGTTTATCGTTTACTAGCGGGATAAGCACAGATACGCAGTATTTT; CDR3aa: CASSLSFTSGISTDTQYF
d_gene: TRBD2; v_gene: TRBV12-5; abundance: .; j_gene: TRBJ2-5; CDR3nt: TGTGCTAGTGGGCGAGGGGCGGGAGTAGGGGAGACCCAGTACTTC; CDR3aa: CASGRGAGVGETQYF
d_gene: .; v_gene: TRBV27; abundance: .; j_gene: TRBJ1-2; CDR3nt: TGTGCCAGCAGCCACAACAGGGAGACGGGCTATGGCTACACCTTC; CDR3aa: CASSHNRETGYGYTF
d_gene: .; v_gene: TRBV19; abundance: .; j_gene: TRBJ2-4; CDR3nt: TGTGCCAGTAGTATGACAGTAGGCATTCAGTACTTC; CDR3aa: CASSMTVGIQYF
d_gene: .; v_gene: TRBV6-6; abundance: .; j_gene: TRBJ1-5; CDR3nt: TGTGCCAGCAGTCCGCAGGGCTTTGGGGAGCCCCAGCATTTT; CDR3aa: CASSPQGFGEPQHF
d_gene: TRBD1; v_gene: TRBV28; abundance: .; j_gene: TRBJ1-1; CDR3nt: TGTGCCAGCACTAACAGGGGGCGGTACACTGAAGCTTTCTTT; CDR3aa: CASTNRGRYTEAFF
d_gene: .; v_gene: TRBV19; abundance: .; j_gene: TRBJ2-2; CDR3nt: TGTGCCAGTAGTCTCAGGACCACCACCGGGGAGCTGTTTTTT; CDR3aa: CASSLRTTTGELFF
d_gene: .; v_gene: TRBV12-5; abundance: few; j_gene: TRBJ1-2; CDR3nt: TGTGCTAGTGGTTTGGTACCGGGAGTCTATGGCTACACCTTC; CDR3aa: CASGLVPGVYGYTF
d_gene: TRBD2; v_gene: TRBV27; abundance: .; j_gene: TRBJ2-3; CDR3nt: TGTGCCAGCAGTTTAGGACTAGCGGGAAGCACAGATACGCAGTATTTT; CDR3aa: CASSLGLAGSTDTQYF
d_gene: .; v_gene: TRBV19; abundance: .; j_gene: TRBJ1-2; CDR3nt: TGTGCCAGTAGCGCGGGCCCGCGGGGCCCTACTTCTGGCGCTAACTATGGCTACACCTTC; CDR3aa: CASSAGPRGPTSGANYGYTF
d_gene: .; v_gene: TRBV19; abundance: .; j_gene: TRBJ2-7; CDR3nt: TGTGCCACTAGGGGAGCAAGTACCTACGAGCAGTACTTC; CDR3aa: CATRGASTYEQYF
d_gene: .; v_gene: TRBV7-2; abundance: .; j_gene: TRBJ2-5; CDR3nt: TGTGCCAGCAGCTTAGATGCAGGGACGAAGACCCAGTACTTC; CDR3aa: CASSLDAGTKTQYF
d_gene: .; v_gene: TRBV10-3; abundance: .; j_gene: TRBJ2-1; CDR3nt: TGTGCCATCAGTGAGAGGGACAATGAGCAGTTCTTC; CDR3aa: CAISERDNEQFF
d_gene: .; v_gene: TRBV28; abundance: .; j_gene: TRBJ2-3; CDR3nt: TGTGCCAGCAGGGAACTAATCACAGATACGCAGTATTTT; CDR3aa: CASRELITDTQYF
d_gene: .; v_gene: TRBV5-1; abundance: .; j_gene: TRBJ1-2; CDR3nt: TGCGCCAGCAGCTCGTATGGGGACAAAGCTAACTATGGCTACACCTTC; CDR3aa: CASSSYGDKANYGYTF
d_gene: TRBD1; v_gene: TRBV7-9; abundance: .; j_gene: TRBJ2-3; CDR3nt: TGTGCCAGCAGCTATTCGGGACAGGGAGCGGGTACGCAGTATTTT; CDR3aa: CASSYSGQGAGTQYF
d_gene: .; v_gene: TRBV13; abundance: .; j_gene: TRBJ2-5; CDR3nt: TGTGCCAGCAGCTTACAGCATCAAGAGACCCAGTACTTC; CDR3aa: CASSLQHQETQYF